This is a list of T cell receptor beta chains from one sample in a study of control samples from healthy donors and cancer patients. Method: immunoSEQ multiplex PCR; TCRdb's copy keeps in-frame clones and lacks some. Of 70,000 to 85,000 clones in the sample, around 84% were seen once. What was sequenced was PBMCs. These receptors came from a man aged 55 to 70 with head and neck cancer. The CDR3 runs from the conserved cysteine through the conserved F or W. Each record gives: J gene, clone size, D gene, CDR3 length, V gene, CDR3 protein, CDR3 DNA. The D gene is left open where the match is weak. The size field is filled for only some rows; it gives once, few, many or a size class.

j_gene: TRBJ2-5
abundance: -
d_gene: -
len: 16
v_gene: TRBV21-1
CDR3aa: CASSFLPGPCVETQYF
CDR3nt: TGTGCCAGCAGCTTTCTACCGGGGCCCTGCGTGGAGACCCAGTACTTC

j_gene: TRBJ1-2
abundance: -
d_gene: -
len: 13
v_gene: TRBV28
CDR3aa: CASRNRFSGGYTF
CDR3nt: TGTGCCAGCAGAAACAGGTTTAGTGGCGGCTACACCTTC

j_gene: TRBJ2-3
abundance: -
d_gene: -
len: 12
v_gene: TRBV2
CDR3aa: CASSESGDTQYF
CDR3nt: TGTGCCAGCAGTGAGTCTGGAGATACGCAGTATTTT

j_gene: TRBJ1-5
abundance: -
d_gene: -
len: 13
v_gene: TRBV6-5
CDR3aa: CASTGASNQPQHF
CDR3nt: TGTGCCAGCACCGGGGCCAGCAATCAGCCCCAGCATTTT

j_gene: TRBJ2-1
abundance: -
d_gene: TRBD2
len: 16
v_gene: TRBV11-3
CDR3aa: CASSPRTSKSVGEQFF
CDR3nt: TGTGCCAGCAGCCCCCGGACTAGCAAATCGGTGGGTGAGCAGTTCTTC

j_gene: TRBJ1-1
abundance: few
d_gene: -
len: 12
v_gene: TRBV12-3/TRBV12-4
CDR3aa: CASSLQATEAFF
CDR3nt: TGTGCCAGCAGTTTGCAGGCCACTGAAGCTTTCTTT

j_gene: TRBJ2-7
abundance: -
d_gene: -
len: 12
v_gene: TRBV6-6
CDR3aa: CASSSRGYEQYF
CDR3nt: TGTGCCAGCAGTTCCCGGGGCTACGAGCAGTACTTC

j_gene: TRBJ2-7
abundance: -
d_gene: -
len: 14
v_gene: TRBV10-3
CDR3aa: CAISEFEDSYEQYF
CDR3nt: TGTGCCATCAGTGAGTTCGAAGACTCCTACGAGCAGTACTTC

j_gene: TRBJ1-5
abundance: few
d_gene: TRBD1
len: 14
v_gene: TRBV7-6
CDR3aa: CASSSDREDQPQHF
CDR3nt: TGTGCCAGCAGCTCCGACAGGGAGGATCAGCCCCAGCATTTT

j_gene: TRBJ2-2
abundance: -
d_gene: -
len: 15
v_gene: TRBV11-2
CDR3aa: CASSPRTLNTGELFF
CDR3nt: TGTGCCAGCAGCCCAAGGACACTGAACACCGGGGAGCTGTTTTTT

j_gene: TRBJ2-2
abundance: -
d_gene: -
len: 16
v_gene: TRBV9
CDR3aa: CASSVADGLVAGELFF
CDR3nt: TGTGCCAGCAGCGTAGCTGACGGGCTGGTGGCCGGGGAGCTGTTTTTT

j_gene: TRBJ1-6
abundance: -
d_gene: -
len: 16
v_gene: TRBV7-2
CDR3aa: CASSLGLQGYNSPLHF
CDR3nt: TGTGCCAGCAGCTTAGGTCTTCAGGGGTATAATTCACCCCTCCACTTT

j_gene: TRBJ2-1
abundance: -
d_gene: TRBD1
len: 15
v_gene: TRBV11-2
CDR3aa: CASSVGTGSYNEQFF
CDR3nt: TGTGCCAGCAGCGTCGGGACAGGGTCGTACAATGAGCAGTTCTTC

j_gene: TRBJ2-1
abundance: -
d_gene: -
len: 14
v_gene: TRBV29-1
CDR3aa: CSVKGGGTNNEQFF
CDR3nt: TGCAGCGTTAAGGGGGGCGGGACTAACAATGAGCAGTTCTTC

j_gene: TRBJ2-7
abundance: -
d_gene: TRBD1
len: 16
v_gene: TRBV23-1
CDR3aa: CASSRDRGMETYEQYF
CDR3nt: TGCGCCAGCAGCCGGGACAGGGGAATGGAGACCTACGAGCAGTACTTC

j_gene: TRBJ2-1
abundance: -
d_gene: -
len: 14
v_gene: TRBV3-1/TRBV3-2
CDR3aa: CASSPTATYNEQFF
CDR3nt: TGTGCCAGCAGCCCTACGGCAACTTACAATGAGCAGTTCTTC

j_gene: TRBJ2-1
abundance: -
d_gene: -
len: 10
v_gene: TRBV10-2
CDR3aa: CASSSREQFF
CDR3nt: TGCGCCAGCAGCTCGAGGGAGCAGTTCTTC

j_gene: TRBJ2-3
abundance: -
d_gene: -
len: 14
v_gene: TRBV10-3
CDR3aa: CATKTSRDTDTQYF
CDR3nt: TGTGCCACTAAAACTAGCAGGGACACAGATACGCAGTATTTT

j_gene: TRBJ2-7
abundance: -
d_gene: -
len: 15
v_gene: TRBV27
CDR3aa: CASSSRPTLAYEQYF
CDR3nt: TGTGCCAGCAGCTCTAGACCGACTCTAGCCTACGAGCAGTACTTC

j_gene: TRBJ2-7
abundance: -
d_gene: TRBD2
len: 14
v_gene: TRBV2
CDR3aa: CASQSGTMVYEQYF
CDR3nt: TGTGCCAGCCAATCCGGGACTATGGTCTACGAGCAGTACTTC

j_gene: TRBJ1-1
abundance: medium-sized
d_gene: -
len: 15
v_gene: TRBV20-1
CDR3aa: CSASGGPGVLAEAFF
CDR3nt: TGCAGTGCTAGTGGGGGGCCAGGTGTGTTGGCTGAAGCTTTCTTT

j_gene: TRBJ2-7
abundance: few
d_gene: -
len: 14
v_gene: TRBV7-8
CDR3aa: CASSPRTQMGEQYF
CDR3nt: TGTGCCAGCAGCCCGAGGACCCAAATGGGGGAGCAGTACTTC

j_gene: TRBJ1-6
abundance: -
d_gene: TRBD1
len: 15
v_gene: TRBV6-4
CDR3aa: CASRQGADGSSPLHF
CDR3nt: TGTGCCAGCAGGCAGGGGGCGGATGGAAGCTCACCCCTCCACTTT

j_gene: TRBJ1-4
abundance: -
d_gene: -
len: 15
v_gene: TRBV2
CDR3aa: CASMKGSRLWEKLFF
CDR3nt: TGTGCCAGCATGAAGGGTTCAAGGCTTTGGGAAAAACTGTTTTTT

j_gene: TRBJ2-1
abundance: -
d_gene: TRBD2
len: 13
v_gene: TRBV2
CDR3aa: CASLAGGGNEQFF
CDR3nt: TGTGCCAGTCTAGCGGGAGGGGGCAATGAGCAGTTCTTC

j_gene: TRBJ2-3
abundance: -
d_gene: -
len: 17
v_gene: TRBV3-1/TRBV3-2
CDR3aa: CASSQEEYRVGTDTQYF
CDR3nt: TGTGCCAGCAGCCAAGAGGAATACAGGGTGGGCACAGATACGCAGTATTTT

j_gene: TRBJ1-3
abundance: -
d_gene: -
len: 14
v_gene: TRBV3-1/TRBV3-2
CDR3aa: CASSQSGAGNTIYF
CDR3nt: TGTGCCAGCAGCCAATCGGGGGCTGGAAACACCATATATTTT

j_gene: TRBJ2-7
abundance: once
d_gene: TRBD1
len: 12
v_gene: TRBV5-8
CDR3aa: CASSSRGHEQYF
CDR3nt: TGTGCCAGCAGCTCCAGGGGGCACGAGCAGTACTTC

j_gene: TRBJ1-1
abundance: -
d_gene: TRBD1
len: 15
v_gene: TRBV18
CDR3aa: CASSPKQGADTEAFF
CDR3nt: TGTGCCAGCTCACCAAAGCAGGGGGCGGACACTGAAGCTTTCTTT

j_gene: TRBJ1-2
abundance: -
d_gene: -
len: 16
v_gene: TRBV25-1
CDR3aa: CASSDSLTPRRDGYTF
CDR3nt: TGTGCCAGCAGTGATTCTCTGACCCCCAGGCGAGATGGCTACACCTTC

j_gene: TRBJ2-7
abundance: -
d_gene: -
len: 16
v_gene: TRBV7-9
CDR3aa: CASSLVLGTKSYEQYF
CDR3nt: TGTGCCAGCAGCTTAGTTCTGGGGACAAAGTCCTACGAGCAGTACTTC

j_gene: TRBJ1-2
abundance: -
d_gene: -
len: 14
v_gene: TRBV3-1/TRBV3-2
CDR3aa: CASSQNPGSYGYTF
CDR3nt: TGTGCCAGCAGCCAAAACCCCGGATCCTATGGCTACACCTTC

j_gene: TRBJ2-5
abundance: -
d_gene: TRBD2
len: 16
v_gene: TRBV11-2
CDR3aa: CASSLGTRIPQETQYF
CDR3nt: TGTGCCAGCAGCTTAGGGACTAGGATTCCCCAAGAGACCCAGTACTTC

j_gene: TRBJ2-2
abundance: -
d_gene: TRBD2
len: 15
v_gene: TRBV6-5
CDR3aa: CASIPGLAGAGELFF
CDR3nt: TGTGCCAGCATACCCGGACTAGCGGGCGCCGGGGAGCTGTTTTTT

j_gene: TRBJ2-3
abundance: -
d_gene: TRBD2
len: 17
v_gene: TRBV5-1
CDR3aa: CASSIGGTSGSGDTQYF
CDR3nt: TGCGCCAGCAGTATTGGGGGGACTAGCGGTTCAGGAGATACGCAGTATTTT

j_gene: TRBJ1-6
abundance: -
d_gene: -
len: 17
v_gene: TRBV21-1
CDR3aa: CASSTYNAGEYNSPLHF
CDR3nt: TGTGCCAGCAGCACCTACAACGCAGGGGAATATAATTCACCCCTCCACTTT

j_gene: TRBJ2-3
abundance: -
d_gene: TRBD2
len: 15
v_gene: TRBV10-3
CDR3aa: CAISDTGLGTDTQYF
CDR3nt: TGTGCCATCAGTGATACGGGACTAGGGACAGATACGCAGTATTTT

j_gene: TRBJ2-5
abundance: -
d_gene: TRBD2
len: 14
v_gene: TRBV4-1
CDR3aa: CASSHGLELETQYF
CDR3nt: TGCGCCAGCAGCCATGGACTAGAACTAGAGACCCAGTACTTC

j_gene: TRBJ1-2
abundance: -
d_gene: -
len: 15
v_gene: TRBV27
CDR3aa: CASSLGGLLNYGYTF
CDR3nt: TGTGCCAGCAGCCTAGGGGGGCTTCTAAACTATGGCTACACCTTC

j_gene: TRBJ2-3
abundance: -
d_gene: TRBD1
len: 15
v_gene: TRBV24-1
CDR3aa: CATSAQGAGEDTQYF
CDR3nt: TGTGCCACCAGCGCACAGGGGGCGGGAGAAGATACGCAGTATTTT

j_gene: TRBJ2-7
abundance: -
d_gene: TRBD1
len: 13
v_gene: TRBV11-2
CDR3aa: CASRTQGAGEQYF
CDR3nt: TGTGCCAGCAGGACTCAGGGGGCCGGTGAGCAGTACTTC

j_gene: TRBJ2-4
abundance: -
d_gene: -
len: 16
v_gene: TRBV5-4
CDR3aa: CASSLGGNLAKNIQYF
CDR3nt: TGTGCCAGCAGCTTGGGAGGAAATCTAGCCAAAAACATTCAGTACTTC

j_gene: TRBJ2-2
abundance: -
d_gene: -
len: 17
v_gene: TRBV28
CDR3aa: CASSLTSGTEYTGELFF
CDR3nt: TGTGCCAGCAGTTTAACCTCCGGGACGGAATACACCGGGGAGCTGTTTTTT

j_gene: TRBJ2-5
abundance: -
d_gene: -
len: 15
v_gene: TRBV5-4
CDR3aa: CASSPDSRRQETQYF
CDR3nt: TGTGCCAGCAGCCCGGACAGTCGACGTCAAGAGACCCAGTACTTC

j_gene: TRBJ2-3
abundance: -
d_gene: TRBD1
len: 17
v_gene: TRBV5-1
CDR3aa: CASSEIPGTGARDTQYF
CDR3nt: TGCGCCAGCAGCGAAATCCCCGGGACAGGGGCCCGGGATACGCAGTATTTT

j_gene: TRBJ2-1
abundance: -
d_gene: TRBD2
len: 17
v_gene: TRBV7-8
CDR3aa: CASSLGRLAGLYNEQFF
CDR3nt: TGTGCCAGCAGCTTGGGGAGACTAGCGGGACTATACAATGAGCAGTTCTTC

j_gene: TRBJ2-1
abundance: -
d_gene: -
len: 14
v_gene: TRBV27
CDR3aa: CASSSRGSYNEQFF
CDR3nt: TGTGCCAGCAGTTCCCGGGGCTCCTACAATGAGCAGTTCTTC